A selection of T cell receptor beta chains follows, all from one sample in a study of T cell changes during pregnancy in multiple sclerosis. Repertoires were generated with immunoSEQ multiplex PCR, while TCRdb's copy carries only in-frame clones and drops some. The sample lists some 28,000 clones, around 88% occurring once. Sample: CD4+ T cells from peripheral blood mononuclear cells, taken in the first trimester of pregnancy. The receptors were sampled from a female donor in good health, enrolled as a control in a pregnancy study. The CDR3 runs from the conserved cysteine through the conserved F or W. A D gene is named only where the DNA matches it firmly. Size tells how often a clone was seen (once, few, many) or the class of an expanded clone, and some rows leave it out.

V gene: TRBV6-1
clone size: once
J gene: TRBJ1-1
D gene: NA
CDR3 protein: CASRSGTSNTEAFF
CDR3 DNA: TGTGCCAGCAGGTCCGGGACATCGAACACTGAAGCTTTCTTT

V gene: TRBV29-1
clone size: NA
J gene: TRBJ1-3
D gene: NA
CDR3 protein: CSVIGQGNTIYF
CDR3 DNA: TGCAGCGTTATCGGACAGGGAAACACCATATATTTT

V gene: TRBV30
clone size: NA
J gene: TRBJ1-5
D gene: NA
CDR3 protein: CAWSTMASLRNQPQHF
CDR3 DNA: TGTGCCTGGAGTACAATGGCTAGCCTCCGCAATCAGCCCCAGCATTTT

V gene: TRBV18
clone size: NA
J gene: TRBJ2-5
D gene: TRBD1
CDR3 protein: CASSPSDRGQETQYF
CDR3 DNA: TGTGCCAGCTCACCATCGGACAGGGGGCAAGAGACCCAGTACTTC

V gene: TRBV7-9
clone size: NA
J gene: TRBJ2-7
D gene: TRBD2
CDR3 protein: CASSLDGLAGRIEQYF
CDR3 DNA: TGTGCCAGCAGCTTAGATGGACTAGCGGGAAGGATCGAGCAGTACTTC

V gene: TRBV18
clone size: NA
J gene: TRBJ2-5
D gene: NA
CDR3 protein: CASSPRRKPEETQYF
CDR3 DNA: TGTGCCAGCTCACCACGCCGAAAGCCCGAAGAGACCCAGTACTTC

V gene: TRBV6-1
clone size: NA
J gene: TRBJ2-7
D gene: NA
CDR3 protein: CASSGPQAPSYEQYF
CDR3 DNA: TGTGCCAGCAGTGGCCCCCAGGCACCCTCCTACGAGCAGTACTTC

V gene: TRBV5-6
clone size: NA
J gene: TRBJ1-2
D gene: NA
CDR3 protein: CASSLDRVNYGYTF
CDR3 DNA: TGTGCCAGCAGCTTGGACAGAGTAAACTATGGCTACACCTTC

V gene: TRBV4-1
clone size: NA
J gene: TRBJ2-1
D gene: NA
CDR3 protein: CASSQGLGEQFF
CDR3 DNA: TGCGCCAGCAGCCAAGGTCTAGGTGAGCAGTTCTTC

V gene: TRBV6-1
clone size: NA
J gene: TRBJ1-2
D gene: NA
CDR3 protein: CASSESGGAWDGYTF
CDR3 DNA: TGTGCCAGCAGTGAATCGGGGGGCGCTTGGGATGGCTACACCTTC

V gene: TRBV6-6
clone size: NA
J gene: TRBJ2-7
D gene: NA
CDR3 protein: CASSYDGPRDEQYF
CDR3 DNA: TGTGCCAGCAGTTACGACGGTCCCAGGGACGAGCAGTACTTC

V gene: TRBV7-9
clone size: NA
J gene: TRBJ1-1
D gene: NA
CDR3 protein: CASKSGVGVNTEAFF
CDR3 DNA: TGTGCCAGCAAATCAGGGGTAGGGGTGAACACTGAAGCTTTCTTT

V gene: TRBV11-2
clone size: NA
J gene: TRBJ1-1
D gene: NA
CDR3 protein: CASSLGLQGNTEAFF
CDR3 DNA: TGTGCCAGCAGCTTAGGACTTCAGGGGAACACTGAAGCTTTCTTT

V gene: TRBV18
clone size: NA
J gene: TRBJ1-4
D gene: NA
CDR3 protein: CASSHLLTGNEKLFF
CDR3 DNA: TGTGCCAGCTCACACCTTCTTACAGGGAATGAAAAACTGTTTTTT